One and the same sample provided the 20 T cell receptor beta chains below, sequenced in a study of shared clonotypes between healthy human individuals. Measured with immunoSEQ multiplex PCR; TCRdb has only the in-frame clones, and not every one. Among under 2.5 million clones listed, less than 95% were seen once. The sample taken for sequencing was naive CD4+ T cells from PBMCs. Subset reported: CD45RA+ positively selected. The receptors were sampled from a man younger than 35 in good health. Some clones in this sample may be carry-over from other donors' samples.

The CDR3 coding sequence is TGTGCCAGCAGTGAAATGGGGGGGCAGTTCTTC. The encoded protein is CASSEMGGQFF. J is TRBJ2-1 and V is TRBV6-1; maybe TRBD2 (6 bases). The CDR3 extends over 11 amino acids. Trimming cost V 2 bases and J 12 bases, with 8 bases left between them. Germline CDR1 reads MNHNS; CDR2 reads SASEGT.

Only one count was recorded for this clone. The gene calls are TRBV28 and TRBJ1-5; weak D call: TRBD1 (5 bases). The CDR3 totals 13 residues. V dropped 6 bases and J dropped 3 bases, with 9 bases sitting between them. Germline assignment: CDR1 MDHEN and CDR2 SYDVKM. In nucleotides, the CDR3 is TGTGCCAGCAGCCGGGGGATCAATCAGCCCCAGCATTTT. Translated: CASSRGINQPQHF.

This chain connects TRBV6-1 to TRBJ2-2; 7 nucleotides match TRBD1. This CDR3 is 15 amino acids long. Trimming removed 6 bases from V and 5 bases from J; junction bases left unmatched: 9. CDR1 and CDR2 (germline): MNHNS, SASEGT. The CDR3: CASRKQGSGTGELFF. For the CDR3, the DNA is TGTGCCAGCAGGAAACAGGGGTCGGGAACCGGGGAGCTGTTTTTT.

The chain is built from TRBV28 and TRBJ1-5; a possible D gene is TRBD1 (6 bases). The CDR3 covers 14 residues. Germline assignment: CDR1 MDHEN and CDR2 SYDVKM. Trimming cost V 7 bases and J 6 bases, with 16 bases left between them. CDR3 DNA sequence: TGTGCCAGCACTACCAGGGGTCTCGGTCAGCCCCAGCATTTT. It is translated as CASTTRGLGQPQHF. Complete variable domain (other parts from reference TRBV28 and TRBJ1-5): DVKVTQSSRYLVKRTGEKVFLECVQDMDHENMFWYRQDPGLGLRLIYFSYDVKMKEKGDIPEGYSVSREKKERFSLILESASTNQTSMYLCASTTRGLGQPQHFGDGTRLSIL.

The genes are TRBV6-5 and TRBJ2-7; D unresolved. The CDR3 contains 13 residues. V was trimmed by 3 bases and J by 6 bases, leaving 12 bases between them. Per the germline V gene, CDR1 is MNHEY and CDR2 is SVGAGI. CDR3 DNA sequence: TGTGCCAGCAGTTATTCCCGCTCCATCGAGCAGTACTTC. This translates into CASSYSRSIEQYF.

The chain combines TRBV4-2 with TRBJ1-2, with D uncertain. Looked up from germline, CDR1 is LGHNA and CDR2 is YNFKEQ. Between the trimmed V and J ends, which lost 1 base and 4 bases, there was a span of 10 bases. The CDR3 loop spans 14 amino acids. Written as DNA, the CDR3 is TGTGCCAGCAGCCAAGTAGACGGCCCCTATGGCTACACCTTC. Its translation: CASSQVDGPYGYTF.

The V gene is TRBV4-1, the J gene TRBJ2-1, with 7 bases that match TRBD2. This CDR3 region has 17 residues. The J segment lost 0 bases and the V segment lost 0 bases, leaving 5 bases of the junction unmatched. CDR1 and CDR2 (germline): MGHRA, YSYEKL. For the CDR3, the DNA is TGCGCCAGCAGCCAAGACAGAGGCGGGAGCTCCTACAATGAGCAGTTCTTC. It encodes CASSQDRGGSSYNEQFF.

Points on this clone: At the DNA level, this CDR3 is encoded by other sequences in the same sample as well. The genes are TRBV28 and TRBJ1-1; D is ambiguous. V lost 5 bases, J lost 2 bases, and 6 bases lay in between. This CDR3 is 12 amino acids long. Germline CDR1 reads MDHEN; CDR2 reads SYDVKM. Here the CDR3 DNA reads TGTGCCAGCAGTCTCCCAAACACTGAAGCTTTCTTT. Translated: CASSLPNTEAFF.

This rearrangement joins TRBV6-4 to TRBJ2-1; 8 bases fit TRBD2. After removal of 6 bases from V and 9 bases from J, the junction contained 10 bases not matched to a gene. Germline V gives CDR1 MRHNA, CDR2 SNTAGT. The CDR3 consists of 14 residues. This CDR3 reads CASRAGTSYGEQFF. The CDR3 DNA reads TGTGCCAGCAGGGCCGGGACTAGTTACGGTGAGCAGTTCTTC.

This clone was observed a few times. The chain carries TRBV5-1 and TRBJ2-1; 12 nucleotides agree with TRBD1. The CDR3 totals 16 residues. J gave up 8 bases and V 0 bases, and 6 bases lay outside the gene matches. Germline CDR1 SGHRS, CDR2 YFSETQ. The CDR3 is CASSLAGTGGFDEQFF. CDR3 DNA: TGCGCCAGCAGCTTGGCCGGGACAGGGGGCTTCGATGAGCAGTTCTTC.

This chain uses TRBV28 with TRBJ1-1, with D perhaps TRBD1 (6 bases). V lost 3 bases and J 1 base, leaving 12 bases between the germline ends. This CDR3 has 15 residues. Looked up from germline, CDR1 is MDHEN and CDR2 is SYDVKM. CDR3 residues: CASSFHRAENTEAFF. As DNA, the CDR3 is TGTGCCAGCAGTTTTCACAGGGCTGAGAACACTGAAGCTTTCTTT.

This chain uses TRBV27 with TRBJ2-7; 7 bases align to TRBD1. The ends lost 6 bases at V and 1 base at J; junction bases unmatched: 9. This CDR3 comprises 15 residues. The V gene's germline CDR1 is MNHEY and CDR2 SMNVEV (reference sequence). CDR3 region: CASSPDRVKSYEQYF. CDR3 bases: TGTGCCAGCAGCCCAGACAGGGTTAAGTCCTACGAGCAGTACTTC.

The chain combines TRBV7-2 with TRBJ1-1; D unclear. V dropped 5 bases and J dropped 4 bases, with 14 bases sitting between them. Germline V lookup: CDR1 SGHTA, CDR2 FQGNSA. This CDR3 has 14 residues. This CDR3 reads CASSQEPGTTEAFF. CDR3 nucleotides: TGTGCCAGCAGCCAGGAACCAGGAACCACTGAAGCTTTCTTT.

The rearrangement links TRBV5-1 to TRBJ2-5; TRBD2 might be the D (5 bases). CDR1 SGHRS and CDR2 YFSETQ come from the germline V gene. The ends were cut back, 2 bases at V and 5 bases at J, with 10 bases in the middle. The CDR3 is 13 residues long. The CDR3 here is CASSFGVSETQYF. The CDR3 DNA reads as TGCGCCAGCAGCTTCGGGGTCTCGGAGACCCAGTACTTC.

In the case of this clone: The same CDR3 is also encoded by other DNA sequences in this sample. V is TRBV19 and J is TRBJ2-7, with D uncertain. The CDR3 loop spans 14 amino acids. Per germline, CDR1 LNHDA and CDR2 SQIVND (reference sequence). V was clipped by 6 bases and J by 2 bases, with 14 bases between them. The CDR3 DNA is TGTGCCAGTAGCCCCTCGGGCAGAACCTACGAGCAGTACTTC. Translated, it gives CASSPSGRTYEQYF.

Written as DNA, the CDR3 is TGTGCCTGGGAAAGGGACAGGGGACCCTACGAGCAGTACTTC. Translation gives CAWERDRGPYEQYF. The chain couples TRBV30 to TRBJ2-7, with TRBD1 identical over 10 bases. Germline values: CDR1 GTSNPN, CDR2 SVGIG (reference sequence). CDR3 size: 14 residues. V shed 5 bases, J shed 2 bases, and the junction held 6 bases outside the gene matches.

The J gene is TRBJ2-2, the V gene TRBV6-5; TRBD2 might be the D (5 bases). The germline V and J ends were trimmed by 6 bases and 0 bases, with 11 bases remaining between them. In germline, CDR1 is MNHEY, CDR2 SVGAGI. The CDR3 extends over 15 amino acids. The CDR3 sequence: CASSPPAANTGELFF. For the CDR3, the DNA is TGTGCCAGCAGCCCCCCAGCGGCGAACACCGGGGAGCTGTTTTTT.

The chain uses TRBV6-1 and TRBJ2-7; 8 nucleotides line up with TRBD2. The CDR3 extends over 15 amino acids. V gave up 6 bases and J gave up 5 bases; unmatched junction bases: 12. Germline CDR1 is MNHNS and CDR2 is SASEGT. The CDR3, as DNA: TGTGCCAGCAGCGATATAGCGGGAAGGCTCGACGAGCAGTACTTC. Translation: CASSDIAGRLDEQYF.

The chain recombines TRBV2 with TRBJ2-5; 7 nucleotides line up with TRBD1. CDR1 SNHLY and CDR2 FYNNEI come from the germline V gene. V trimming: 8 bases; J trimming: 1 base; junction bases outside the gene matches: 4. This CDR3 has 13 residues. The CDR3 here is CASQRDSQETQYF. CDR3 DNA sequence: TGTGCCAGCCAGAGGGACAGCCAAGAGACCCAGTACTTC.

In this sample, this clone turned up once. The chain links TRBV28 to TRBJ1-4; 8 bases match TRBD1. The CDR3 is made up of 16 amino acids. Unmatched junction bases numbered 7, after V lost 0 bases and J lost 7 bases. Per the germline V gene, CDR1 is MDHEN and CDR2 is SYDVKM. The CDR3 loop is CASSLWEQGVFEKLFF. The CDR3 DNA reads TGTGCCAGCAGTTTATGGGAACAGGGGGTATTTGAAAAACTGTTTTTT.